The rows below give T cell receptor beta chains drawn from one sample of a study of T cell responses to AZD1222 COVID-19 vaccine. Generated by immunoSEQ multiplex PCR, the TCRdb table keeps only in-frame clones and is missing some. The data contain roughly 150,000 clones, approximately 88% of them singletons. The input for sequencing was peripheral blood, taken on day 0 of MenACWY control vaccination. All receptors derive from an adult in good health. CDR3s include the opening cysteine and the closing phenylalanine or tryptophan. The D gene is left open where the match is weak. Part of the rows lack a size; the others show once, few, many or a class for expanded clones.

size | J | V | length | D | CDR3 | DNA
. | TRBJ1-4 | TRBV6-1 | 16 | . | CASSEAPNRSGEKLFF | TGTGCCAGCAGTGAAGCGCCCAACAGGTCGGGTGAAAAACTGTTTTTT
. | TRBJ2-7 | TRBV27 | 15 | TRBD2 | CASSFTPGLAHEQYF | TGTGCCAGCAGTTTTACGCCGGGACTAGCCCACGAGCAGTACTTC
. | TRBJ2-3 | TRBV25-1 | 12 | . | CASNRGTDTQYF | TGTGCCAGCAACCGAGGCACAGATACGCAGTATTTT
. | TRBJ1-1 | TRBV11-3 | 15 | . | CASWMTGTGNTEAFF | TGTGCCAGCTGGATGACCGGGACTGGGAACACTGAAGCTTTCTTT
. | TRBJ1-2 | TRBV6-5 | 14 | . | CASSLDSASYGYTF | TGTGCCAGCAGCTTGGACAGTGCCTCCTATGGCTACACCTTC
. | TRBJ1-6 | TRBV9 | 14 | . | CASSAGPLNSPLHF | TGTGCCAGCAGCGCCGGGCCACTTAATTCACCCCTCCACTTT
. | TRBJ1-1 | TRBV7-6 | 18 | . | CASSLLGGTAGWNTEAFF | TGTGCCAGCAGCTTATTGGGGGGCACAGCAGGGTGGAACACTGAAGCTTTCTTT
. | TRBJ1-2 | TRBV19 | 14 | . | CASRGLLHNYGYTF | TGTGCCAGTAGGGGACTCCTACATAACTATGGCTACACCTTC
. | TRBJ2-1 | TRBV3-1/TRBV3-2 | 13 | TRBD1 | CASSFDRVNEQFF | TGTGCCAGCAGCTTCGACAGGGTCAATGAGCAGTTCTTC
. | TRBJ1-2 | TRBV28 | 19 | TRBD1 | CASSTIGGLQDFGNYGYTF | TGTGCCAGCAGTACTATAGGGGGCCTCCAAGATTTTGGAAACTATGGCTACACCTTC
. | TRBJ1-3 | TRBV7-2 | 15 | TRBD1 | CASSPNRGLGNTIYF | TGTGCCAGCAGCCCAAACAGGGGGCTAGGAAACACCATATATTTT
. | TRBJ2-2 | TRBV29-1 | 17 | TRBD2 | CSVTFFIAGKDTGELFF | TGCAGCGTTACCTTTTTCATAGCGGGAAAAGACACCGGGGAGCTGTTTTTT
. | TRBJ2-6 | TRBV10-3 | 18 | TRBD1 | CAISERQGISSGANVLTF | TGTGCCATCAGTGAGAGACAGGGAATCAGCTCTGGGGCCAACGTCCTGACTTTC
. | TRBJ1-2 | TRBV7-2 | 14 | . | CASSPPGINYGYTF | TGTGCCAGCAGCCCACCAGGGATTAACTATGGCTACACCTTC
. | TRBJ1-1 | TRBV29-1 | 11 | . | CSVEAGTEAFF | TGCAGCGTTGAAGCCGGTACTGAAGCTTTCTTT
. | TRBJ2-1 | TRBV7-8 | 15 | TRBD2 | CASSLVVAGGSEQFF | TGTGCCAGCAGCTTAGTGGTAGCGGGGGGGAGTGAGCAGTTCTTC
once | TRBJ1-5 | TRBV2 | 14 | . | CASSEVRPVQPQHF | TGTGCCAGCAGTGAAGTTCGGCCAGTACAGCCCCAGCATTTT
. | TRBJ2-7 | TRBV28 | 15 | TRBD1 | CASSSGTGGDYEQYF | TGTGCCAGCAGCTCCGGGACAGGGGGGGATTACGAGCAGTACTTC
few | TRBJ1-4 | TRBV6-5 | 15 | . | CASSYFGGANEKLFF | TGTGCCAGCAGTTACTTTGGGGGAGCTAATGAAAAACTGTTTTTT
. | TRBJ1-2 | TRBV24-1 | 14 | TRBD1 | CATSDFGTGDGYTF | TGTGCCACCAGTGATTTTGGCACAGGGGATGGCTACACCTTC
. | TRBJ1-4 | TRBV6-5 | 16 | . | CASSYSRQVQNEKLFF | TGTGCCAGCAGTTACTCGAGACAAGTCCAGAATGAAAAACTGTTTTTT
. | TRBJ1-5 | TRBV27 | 15 | TRBD1 | CASSPGQGFSQPQHF | TGTGCCAGCAGTCCTGGACAGGGGTTCAGTCAGCCCCAGCATTTT
. | TRBJ2-5 | TRBV5-4 | 15 | . | CASSLGGATRETQYF | TGTGCCAGCAGCTTGGGAGGGGCAACCCGAGAGACCCAGTACTTC
. | TRBJ1-1 | TRBV27 | 15 | . | CASSLWSAGNTEAFF | TGTGCCAGCAGTTTATGGTCGGCTGGGAACACTGAAGCTTTCTTT
once | TRBJ2-2 | TRBV12-5 | 18 | . | CASGLSLGGAVNTGELFF | TGTGCTAGTGGTTTGTCACTGGGAGGAGCGGTGAACACCGGGGAGCTGTTTTTT
. | TRBJ2-7 | TRBV11-1 | 14 | TRBD1 | CASSVRQGAYEQYF | TGTGCCAGCAGCGTCCGACAGGGGGCCTACGAGCAGTACTTC
. | TRBJ1-5 | TRBV7-2 | 15 | . | CASSPRGAVNQPQHF | TGTGCCAGCAGCCCACGAGGGGCGGTCAATCAGCCCCAGCATTTT
. | TRBJ1-2 | TRBV7-2 | 15 | . | CASSLNTAGGHGYTF | TGTGCCAGCAGCTTAAATACCGCGGGGGGTCATGGCTACACCTTC
. | TRBJ1-1 | TRBV18 | 16 | . | CASSPPEQMVGAEAFF | TGTGCCAGCTCACCCCCTGAACAGATGGTGGGAGCTGAAGCTTTCTTT
. | TRBJ2-2 | TRBV5-6 | 15 | . | CASSLVLINTGELFF | TGTGCCAGCAGCTTGGTCCTTATAAACACCGGGGAGCTGTTTTTT
. | TRBJ2-1 | TRBV7-6 | 16 | . | CASSFLGPPTWNEQFF | TGTGCCAGCAGCTTTCTGGGCCCCCCCACGTGGAATGAGCAGTTCTTC
once | TRBJ1-1 | TRBV4-1 | 15 | . | CASSLGYGLNTEAFF | TGCGCCAGCAGCCTGGGGTACGGGTTGAACACTGAAGCTTTCTTT
. | TRBJ2-2 | TRBV7-9 | 16 | . | CASSLGIGRNTGELFF | TGTGCCAGCAGCTTAGGGATAGGGAGAAACACCGGGGAGCTGTTTTTT
once | TRBJ1-6 | TRBV4-3 | 20 | . | CASSRRPGASVSSYNSPLHF | TGCGCCAGCAGTCGTCGACCGGGAGCCTCGGTTAGCTCCTATAATTCACCCCTCCACTTT
. | TRBJ1-2 | TRBV3-1/TRBV3-2 | 15 | . | CASSLLTSIGGGYTF | TGTGCCAGCAGCCTCCTGACTTCTATAGGGGGTGGCTACACCTTC
. | TRBJ1-4 | TRBV2 | 11 | . | CASSRYEKLFF | TGTGCCAGCAGCCGGTACGAAAAACTGTTTTTT
few | TRBJ2-7 | TRBV4-3 | 16 | TRBD1 | CASSQEAGTGFSEQYF | TGCGCCAGCAGCCAGGAAGCCGGGACAGGGTTTTCCGAGCAGTACTTC
. | TRBJ1-5 | TRBV7-8 | 12 | . | CASSKSNQPQHF | TGTGCCAGCAGCAAGTCCAATCAGCCCCAGCATTTT